The clone carrying this TCR beta chain showed up just once. The sample originates from a study of blood T cell repertoires in COVID-19. Study-wide background: Acute and convalescent COVID-19 samples came from the United States, Italy and Spain.

Original processing notes: Reference gene primer amplification gave estimated nucleated cell counts. Some clones are missing from TCRdb's copy, which holds only in-frame ones; the method was immunoSEQ multiplex PCR. D and trimming come from the DNA, and the V and J calls and clone size come from that table. The sample holds fewer than 200,000 clones, approximately 83% seen once. CDR3 size: 13 residues. Looked up from germline, CDR1 is MNHNY and CDR2 is SVGAGI (reference sequence). Trimming left V 7 bases short and J 7 bases short, with 17 bases between. Material for sequencing was peripheral blood. The V call is TRBV6-6, the J call TRBJ2-7, with D possibly matching TRBD2 (7 bases). The sequence was obtained from a woman aged 80 or over with active or convalescent COVID-19. CDR3 loop: CASNNRGGWEQYF. The CDR3 DNA follows: TGTGCCAGCAATAATAGGGGGGGTTGGGAGCAGTACTTC.